This is a list of T cell receptor beta chains from one sample in a study of cytomegalovirus exposure and HLA in healthy donors. Data came from immunoSEQ multiplex PCR; TCRdb stores just in-frame clones and leaves some out. With 74,000 or so clones in the sample, the ten largest clones hold 1.3% to 1.5%. Sample: PBMCs. The receptors here all came from a woman aged 55-70 years in good health and CMV-seronegative. Both conserved end residues are trimmed from each CDR3.

v_call	cdr3_length	j_call	cdr3_aa
TRBV28	12	TRBJ1-1	ASSLDRLNTEAF
TRBV28	13	TRBJ2-2	ASSFSGLNTGELF
TRBV27	13	TRBJ1-5	ASSLGASGNQPQH
TRBV10-3	16	TRBJ2-1	AIKGGGRARGENNEQF
TRBV28	13	TRBJ2-7	ASSLWGQDSYEQY
TRBV7-9	12	TRBJ2-7	ASSARQGASEQY
TRBV28	10	TRBJ2-7	ASSLEGYEQY
TRBV18	12	TRBJ2-7	ASSPRDRVYEQY
TRBV7-2	13	TRBJ1-5	ASSLGSGLNQPQH
TRBV6-5	12	TRBJ1-4	ASSRDGGNEKLF
TRBV28	13	TRBJ1-5	ASSLVRRGFQPQH
TRBV19	15	TRBJ1-2	ASSPGQGGSTNRGHT
TRBV19	12	TRBJ2-3	ASRDPSSTDTQY
TRBV5-5	13	TRBJ2-7	ASSLNSGSPYEQY
TRBV6-1	14	TRBJ2-3	ASSVQGSRNTDTQY